One sample yielded the 20 T cell receptor beta chains listed below, sequenced in a study of technical replicates of blood from several donors. Profiling relied on immunoSEQ multiplex PCR, and the TCRdb table lists in-frame clones only, not all of them. In the table there are more than 65,000 clones, roughly 92% of which are singletons. What was sequenced was T cells isolated from PBMCs. These receptors all stem from a human donor in good health.

CDR3 residues: CASSTGAMGGEAFF. CDR3 bases: TGTGCCAGCAGTACAGGGGCTATGGGGGGTGAAGCTTTCTTT. The V gene is TRBV28, the J gene TRBJ1-1, with 7 bases that match TRBD1. J was trimmed by 7 bases and V by 5 bases; bases with no gene match: 10. CDR3 size: 14 residues. Germline V gene sequence: CDR1 MDHEN, CDR2 SYDVKM.

The chain carries TRBV29-1 and TRBJ2-3, with D possibly TRBD1 on 5 matching bases. Germline V gives CDR1 SQVTM, CDR2 ANQGSEA. This CDR3 spans 13 amino acids. Trimming shortened V by 2 bases and J by 1 base, and 7 bases separated the two germline ends. In DNA, the CDR3 is TGCAGCGTTGAACAGGGCGGCACAGATACGCAGTATTTT. Residues: CSVEQGGTDTQYF.

The gene calls are TRBV6-5 and TRBJ2-7, with 8 positions matching TRBD1. With 5 bases clipped from V and 4 bases from J, the junction kept 7 bases outside the gene matches. There are 14 residues in the CDR3. Looked up from germline, CDR1 is MNHEY and CDR2 is SVGAGI. The CDR3 protein is CASSGRDRKYEQYF. CDR3 coding DNA: TGTGCCAGCAGTGGCCGGGACAGGAAGTACGAGCAGTACTTC.

V is TRBV7-2 and J is TRBJ2-2; 9 bases align to TRBD2. CDR1 and CDR2 (germline): SGHTA, FQGNSA. The V and J ends lost 2 bases and 2 bases, in that order; junction bases with no gene match: 6. The CDR3 spans 17 residues. This CDR3 is CASSLSLAGLNTGELFF. The CDR3 bases are TGTGCCAGCAGCTTAAGTCTAGCGGGATTAAACACCGGGGAGCTGTTTTTT.

Written as DNA, the CDR3 is TGTGCCAGCAGCCGGACAGTCCAAGAGACCCAGTACTTC. This codes for CASSRTVQETQYF. The genes are TRBV14 and TRBJ2-5; tentative D call: TRBD1 (6 bases). The CDR3 is 13 amino acids. Trimming pared 4 bases from V and 1 base from J, leaving 7 bases between. Germline V gives CDR1 SGHDN, CDR2 FVKESK.

The chain employs TRBV25-1 and TRBJ1-1, with D uncertain. CDR3 length equals 16 residues. CDR1 is MGHDK, CDR2 SYGVNS, per germline. V lost 5 bases and J lost 1, with 17 bases in between. CDR3 region: CASSNTRITPNTEAFF. For the CDR3, the DNA is TGTGCCAGCAGTAACACACGAATTACCCCGAACACTGAAGCTTTCTTT. The full variable domain, with the rest looked up from reference TRBV25-1 and TRBJ1-1, is EADIYQTPRYLVIGTGKKITLECSQTMGHDKMYWYQQDPGMELHLIHYSYGVNSTEKGDLSSESTVSRIRTEHFPLTLESARPSHTSQYLCASSNTRITPNTEAFFGQGTRLTVV.

The chain uses TRBV27 and TRBJ2-7, with D possibly being TRBD1 (6 bases). V lost 3 bases to trimming and J lost 6 bases, with 6 bases between them. CDR1 MNHEY and CDR2 SMNVEV come from the germline V gene (reference sequence). CDR3 length equals 11 residues. The CDR3 nucleotides are TGTGCCAGCAGTTTGGGGGCCGAGCAGTACTTC. The encoded protein is CASSLGAEQYF.

This chain joins TRBV30 and TRBJ2-3; a possible D gene is TRBD2 (6 bases). The CDR3 consists of 13 residues. Trimming left V 7 bases short and J 0 bases short, with 11 bases between. Looked up from germline, CDR1 is GTSNPN and CDR2 is SVGIG (reference sequence). CDR3 nucleotides: TGTGCCTCCCTTGGGGGGAGCACAGATACGCAGTATTTT. Its protein is CASLGGSTDTQYF.

The chain uses TRBV25-1 and TRBJ2-3, with TRBD2 matching 11 bases. This CDR3 has 14 amino acids. The junction had 2 bases not matched to a gene; V was cut back by 8 bases and J by 1 base. Germline-derived CDR1 and CDR2 are MGHDK and SYGVNS. Here the CDR3 DNA reads TGTGCCAGCCGACTAGCGGGACGCACAGATACGCAGTATTTT. Translated, it gives CASRLAGRTDTQYF.

The rearrangement joins TRBV6-5 to TRBJ2-3, with 9 nucleotides matching TRBD1. Trimming cost V 3 bases and J 4 bases; bases outside gene matches: 5. This CDR3 has 15 amino acids. In germline, CDR1 is MNHEY, CDR2 SVGAGI. The DNA for the CDR3 is TGTGCCAGCAGTTATCCCGGGACAGGGCCAGATACGCAGTATTTT. Protein product: CASSYPGTGPDTQYF.

In the case of this clone: The junction does not match germline at one end; this may be a read error. The chain employs TRBV7-3 and TRBJ2-1; 8 bases map to TRBD1. Germline lookup yields CDR1 SGHTA and CDR2 FQGTGA. The CDR3 length is 13 residues. The CDR3 protein is CASTLGQGDEQFF. For the CDR3, the DNA is TGTGCCAGCACCTTAGGACAGGGTGATGAGCAGTTCTTC.

V usage is TRBV7-2 and J usage is TRBJ2-1, with TRBD2 as a possible D gene (5 bases). V was clipped by 4 bases and J by 5 bases, with 18 bases between them. The CDR3 loop spans 16 amino acids. Germline V CDR1 and CDR2: SGHTA, FQGNSA. CDR3 bases: TGTGCCAGCAGCTACCTCTCTAGGAGCGGCAACAATGAGCAGTTCTTC. Its translation is CASSYLSRSGNNEQFF.

The chain links TRBV10-3 to TRBJ2-7; D is possibly TRBD1 (6 bases). Germline V lookup: CDR1 ENHRY, CDR2 SYGVKD. This CDR3 spans 13 amino acids. V was trimmed by 11 bases and J by 5 bases, leaving 19 bases between them. CDR3 residues: CAAHPQGKNEQYF. The CDR3 DNA is TGTGCCGCCCACCCCCAGGGGAAGAACGAGCAGTACTTC.

This chain connects TRBV4-3 to TRBJ2-2, with 7 positions matching TRBD1. This CDR3 is built from 15 residues. The V gene's germline CDR1 is LGHNA and CDR2 YSLEER. V was clipped by 7 bases and J by 7 bases; unmatched bases: 12. The CDR3 DNA reads as TGCGCCAGCAAAGGGTACGACAGGGAACACGGGGAGCTGTTTTTT. This translates into CASKGYDREHGELFF.

The chain has TRBV30 and TRBJ2-1, with 9 bases that match TRBD2. V gave up 4 bases and J gave up 8 bases; unmatched junction bases: 9. The CDR3 is 14 residues long. Germline V CDR1 and CDR2: GTSNPN, SVGIG (reference sequence). The CDR3 sequence is CAWTLGLANHEQFF. As DNA, the CDR3 is TGTGCCTGGACGTTAGGACTAGCGAACCATGAGCAGTTCTTC. Drawing the rest from reference TRBV30 and TRBJ2-1, the complete variable domain is SQTIHQWPATLVQPVGSPLSLECTVEGTSNPNLYWYRQAAGRGLQLLFYSVGIGQISSEVPQNLSASRPQDRQFILSSKKLLLSDSGFYLCAWTLGLANHEQFFGPGTRLTVL.

Here the CDR3 reads CAISVGSLADSEQYF. The CDR3 region has the DNA TGTGCCATCAGTGTCGGCAGTCTAGCGGATAGTGAGCAGTACTTC. This sequence joins TRBV10-3 and TRBJ2-7; TRBD2 aligns across 7 bases. The CDR3 length is 15 residues. V trimming: 4 bases; J trimming: 7 bases; junction bases outside the gene matches: 13. Germline V lookup: CDR1 ENHRY, CDR2 SYGVKD.

The chain combines TRBV15 with TRBJ2-7; weak D call: TRBD1 (5 bases). This CDR3 has 15 amino acids. Trimming took 0 bases from V and 2 from J, leaving 11 bases between them. The germline gives CDR1 LNHNV, CDR2 YYDKDF (reference sequence). The CDR3 here is CATSREQTVTYEQYF. The DNA of the CDR3 is TGTGCCACCAGCAGAGAGCAGACAGTAACCTACGAGCAGTACTTC. Full variable domain (missing parts from reference TRBV15 and TRBJ2-7): DAMVIQNPRYQVTQFGKPVTLSCSQTLNHNVMYWYQQKSSQAPKLLFHYYDKDFNNEADTPDNFQSRRPNTSFCFLDIRSPGLGDTAMYLCATSREQTVTYEQYFGPGTRLTVT.

The chain joins TRBV29-1 to TRBJ1-4; D possibly corresponds to TRBD1 (6 bases). The V end was cut by 6 bases, the J end by 8 bases, with 10 bases between. This CDR3 has 11 residues. Germline lookup yields CDR1 SQVTM and CDR2 ANQGSEA. The CDR3 DNA reads TGCAGCGTCCACACAGGGGAAAAACTGTTTTTT. This codes for CSVHTGEKLFF.

The chain joins TRBV7-3 to TRBJ1-2, with a weak D call TRBD1 (6 bases). Trimming left V 5 bases short and J 7 bases short, with 14 bases between. This CDR3 has 13 amino acids. Germline V lookup: CDR1 SGHTA, CDR2 FQGTGA. The CDR3 coding sequence is TGTGCCAGCAGCCTCCACGGACAGTCTGGCTACACCTTC. It is translated as CASSLHGQSGYTF.

This clone was detected once. This rearrangement joins TRBV27 to TRBJ2-1; the D gene is possibly TRBD2 (6 bases). V lost 0 bases, J lost 10 bases, and 10 bases lay in between. Germline loops: CDR1 MNHEY, CDR2 SMNVEV (reference sequence). CDR3 size: 13 residues. CDR3 sequence (DNA): TGTGCCAGCAGTTTATCTATTGGAGGGGAGCAGTTCTTC. The encoded protein is CASSLSIGGEQFF.